The entry below describes one TCR beta chain. As yet, its antigen is unknown. Here immunoSEQ multiplex PCR was the method, and the copy in TCRdb shows in-frame clones only, minus some. The profile shows 20,000 to 25,000 clones, approximately 86% of them singletons. This sample stems from a study of T cells in localized non-small cell lung cancer. Study-level points and caveats: Heterogeneity cannot be ruled out, as sequencing used one tumor region only. Higher T cell density in the blood was associated with longer overall survival, whereas higher adjacent-lung clonality associated with shorter survival. Median roughly 57 top-100 tumor clones were shared with paired adjacent lung.

Germline CDR1 is SGHTA and CDR2 is FQGNSA. V lost 3 bases, J lost 2 bases, and 11 bases lay in between. The CDR3 has 14 residues. Sequencing used peripheral blood, obtained before any cancer treatment. This receptor was identified in a female donor older than 55 with stage I lung adenocarcinoma. V usage is TRBV7-2 and J usage is TRBJ2-7; D might be TRBD2 (5 bases). Here the CDR3 DNA reads TGTGCCAGCAGCTTTGGACCAGCGGCCTACGAGCAGTACTTC. The encoded protein is CASSFGPAAYEQYF. Full variable domain (missing parts from reference TRBV7-2 and TRBJ2-7): GAGVSQSPSNKVTEKGKDVELRCDPISGHTALYWYRQSLGQGLEFLIYFQGNSAPDKSGLPSDRFSAERTGGSVSTLTIQRTQQEDSAVYLCASSFGPAAYEQYFGPGTRLTVT.